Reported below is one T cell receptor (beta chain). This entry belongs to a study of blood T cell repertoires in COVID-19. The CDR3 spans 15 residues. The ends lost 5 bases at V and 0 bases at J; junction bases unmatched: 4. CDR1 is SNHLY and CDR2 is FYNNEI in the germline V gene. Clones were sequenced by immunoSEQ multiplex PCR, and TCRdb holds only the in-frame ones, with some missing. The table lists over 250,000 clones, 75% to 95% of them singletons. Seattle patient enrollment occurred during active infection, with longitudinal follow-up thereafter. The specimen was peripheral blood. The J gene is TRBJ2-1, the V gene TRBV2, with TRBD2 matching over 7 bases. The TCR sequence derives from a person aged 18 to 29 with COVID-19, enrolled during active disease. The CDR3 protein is CASSSSGISYNEQFF. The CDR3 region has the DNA TGTGCCAGCAGTTCGAGCGGGATCTCCTACAATGAGCAGTTCTTC.